Presented here are 20 T cell receptor beta chains from one specimen sequenced in a study of blood T cell repertoires in COVID-19. The method was immunoSEQ multiplex PCR; TCRdb's version includes in-frame clones alone and lacks a portion of them. The table records under 85,000 clones, over 70% of them present only once. The sample was peripheral blood. These receptors originate from a man in his fifties or sixties with acute or convalescent COVID-19.

The chain employs TRBV2 and TRBJ1-4, with D possibly TRBD1 on 6 matching bases. The CDR3 covers 14 residues. From germline, CDR1 is SNHLY and CDR2 FYNNEI. Deletions cut 4 bases from V and 5 bases from J, with 11 bases between. CDR3 protein: CASSAGQGNEKLFF. In nucleotides, the CDR3 is TGTGCCAGCAGTGCAGGCCAGGGGAATGAAAAACTGTTTTTT.

The chain carries TRBV28 and TRBJ2-4, with D possibly being TRBD1 (5 bases). Germline V gene sequence: CDR1 MDHEN, CDR2 SYDVKM. This CDR3 region has 13 residues. Trimming stripped 4 bases from V and 6 bases from J, with 10 bases between. The CDR3 is CASSSPGPNIQYF. CDR3 bases: TGTGCCAGCAGTTCCCCAGGGCCAAACATTCAGTACTTC.

The chain links TRBV5-4 to TRBJ1-2; 7 nucleotides match TRBD1. The CDR3 covers 14 residues. From germline, CDR1 is SGHNT and CDR2 YYREEE (reference sequence). Trimming removed 4 bases from V and 4 bases from J; junction bases left unmatched: 7. This chain's CDR3 is CASSTRQGFYGYTF. The DNA for the CDR3 is TGTGCCAGCAGCACCCGACAGGGCTTCTATGGCTACACCTTC.

The chain employs TRBV30 and TRBJ1-1; a possible D gene is TRBD1 (5 bases). Germline CDR1 is GTSNPN and CDR2 is SVGIG (reference sequence). Trimming pared 4 bases from V and 3 bases from J, leaving 9 bases between. This CDR3 spans 12 amino acids. Here the CDR3 reads CAWTWGDTEAFF. The CDR3 bases are TGTGCCTGGACTTGGGGGGACACTGAAGCTTTCTTT.

This clone was seen once. This chain uses TRBV28 with TRBJ1-1, with D maybe TRBD1 (5 bases). The CDR3 runs 16 residues. CDR1 and CDR2 from the germline V gene are MDHEN and SYDVKM. Trimming stripped 5 bases from V and 3 bases from J, with 19 bases between. CDR3 in amino acids: CASSLLGVAADTEAFF. CDR3 sequence (DNA): TGTGCCAGCAGTCTCCTAGGGGTGGCGGCCGACACTGAAGCTTTCTTT.

The V call is TRBV7-2, the J call TRBJ2-3, with TRBD1 as a possible D gene (6 bases). Germline CDR1 is SGHTA and CDR2 is FQGNSA. The CDR3 extends over 14 amino acids. Trimming took off 1 base at V and 4 bases at J, with 9 bases between the two ends. CDR3 nucleotide sequence: TGTGCCAGCAGCTTAGATCAGGGGTCAGATACGCAGTATTTT. Its protein is CASSLDQGSDTQYF.

This chain uses TRBV29-1 with TRBJ1-1; D may be TRBD1 (5 bases). V lost 4 bases and J 6 bases, leaving 12 bases between the germline ends. CDR3 size: 12 residues. The germline V gene has CDR1 SQVTM and CDR2 ANQGSEA. CDR3: CSVGQGGSEAFF. The CDR3 nucleotides read TGCAGCGTTGGGCAGGGAGGATCTGAAGCTTTCTTT.

This clone was seen just once. The CDR3 loop is CASSEGPGQGQAQPQHF. CDR3 nucleotide sequence: TGTGCCAGCAGTGAGGGCCCGGGACAGGGGCAGGCTCAGCCCCAGCATTTT. The chain uses TRBV6-1 and TRBJ1-5; 10 bases agree with TRBD1. J gave up 6 bases and V 3 bases, and 11 bases lay outside the gene matches. Germline V gene sequence: CDR1 MNHNS, CDR2 SASEGT. CDR3 length: 17 residues.

J is TRBJ2-3 and V is TRBV6-5, with D tentatively TRBD1 (6 bases). Trimming pared 0 bases from V and 2 bases from J, leaving 9 bases between. Germline CDR1 MNHEY, CDR2 SVGAGI. The CDR3 totals 15 residues. The CDR3 DNA sequence: TGTGCCAGCAGTTACTCCGGACAGTTCACAGATACGCAGTATTTT. Encoded protein: CASSYSGQFTDTQYF.

V gene TRBV19 combines with J gene TRBJ2-5; D may be TRBD1 (6 bases). CDR1 is LNHDA and CDR2 is SQIVND in the germline V gene (reference sequence). Between the trimmed V and J ends, which lost 5 bases and 5 bases, there was a span of 15 bases. The CDR3 is made up of 14 amino acids. This CDR3 reads CASSGGQSWETQYF. In DNA, the CDR3 is TGTGCCAGTAGTGGAGGACAGTCCTGGGAGACCCAGTACTTC.

This clone was seen more than once but under ten times. CDR3 bases: TGCGCCAGCAGCTGGAGGGGCAGGGTCCAGGGAAATCAGCCCCAGCATTTT. Its translation: CASSWRGRVQGNQPQHF. The chain has TRBV5-1 and TRBJ1-5, with a weak D call TRBD1 (5 bases). Looked up from germline, CDR1 is SGHRS and CDR2 is YFSETQ. This CDR3 has 17 amino acids. V lost 3 bases, J lost 4 bases, and 20 bases lay in between.

This chain connects TRBV5-1 to TRBJ1-1; 7 bases are shared with TRBD1. Germline V gene lookup returns CDR1 SGHRS and CDR2 YFSETQ. The CDR3 has 15 residues. Trimming took 0 bases from V and 8 from J; bases not matched to a gene: 10. The CDR3: CASSLDPGQLNEAFF. In DNA, the CDR3 is TGCGCCAGCAGCTTGGATCCGGGACAGCTTAACGAAGCTTTCTTT.

The chain links TRBV5-1 to TRBJ2-3, with 12 bases matching TRBD2. The CDR3 contains 18 residues. Germline-derived CDR1 and CDR2 are SGHRS and YFSETQ. Trimming took 5 bases from V and 1 from J; bases not matched to a gene: 11. CDR3 nucleotides: TGCGCCAGCAGATCTCTAGCGGGGGGGCTAGTGGGCACAGATACGCAGTATTTT. It is translated as CASRSLAGGLVGTDTQYF.

This chain connects TRBV6-5 to TRBJ1-1; a possible D gene is TRBD1 (6 bases). V dropped 6 bases and J dropped 5 bases, with 16 bases sitting between them. The CDR3 is 14 residues long. In germline, CDR1 is MNHEY, CDR2 SVGAGI. CDR3 residues: CASRKQGGGTEAFF. In DNA, the CDR3 is TGTGCCAGCAGGAAACAGGGAGGGGGAACTGAAGCTTTCTTT.

This chain connects TRBV19 to TRBJ2-7; 9 bases align to TRBD1. V shed 4 bases, J shed 1 base, and the junction held 2 bases outside the gene matches. The CDR3 covers 14 residues. The V gene's germline CDR1 is LNHDA and CDR2 SQIVND (reference sequence). The CDR3 sequence: CASSRDRESYEQYF. For the CDR3, the DNA is TGTGCCAGTAGTAGGGACAGGGAATCCTACGAGCAGTACTTC. Together with reference TRBV19 and TRBJ2-7, the CDR3 gives the full variable domain: DGGITQSPKYLFRKEGQNVTLSCEQNLNHDAMYWYRQDPGQGLRLIYYSQIVNDFQKGDIAEGYSVSREKKESFPLTVTSAQKNPTAFYLCASSRDRESYEQYFGPGTRLTVT.

The chain couples TRBV6-2 or TRBV6-3 to TRBJ2-7; the match to TRBD1 covers 8 bases. Germline CDR1 MNHEY, CDR2 SVGEGT. The CDR3 loop spans 12 amino acids. V gave up 6 bases and J gave up 5 bases; unmatched junction bases: 3. The DNA of the CDR3 is TGTGCCAGCAGCGACAGGGGCGACGAGCAGTACTTC. Encoded protein: CASSDRGDEQYF.

V and J are TRBV7-9 and TRBJ2-3; D is undetermined. The germline V gene encodes CDR1 SEHNR and CDR2 FQNEAQ (reference sequence). This CDR3 contains 14 residues. V lost 10 bases, J lost 8 bases, and 22 bases lay in between. The CDR3 loop is CATRWAEARATQYF. The CDR3 DNA reads TGTGCCACCAGGTGGGCCGAAGCTCGTGCTACGCAGTATTTT.

J is TRBJ1-1 and V is TRBV2, with D possibly being TRBD1 (5 bases). With 4 bases removed from V and 7 bases from J, the gap between germline ends came to 7 bases. This CDR3 is 11 amino acids long. Germline CDR1 is SNHLY and CDR2 is FYNNEI. CDR3 sequence reads: CASSGGVEAFF. CDR3 bases: TGTGCCAGCAGTGGGGGGGTTGAAGCTTTCTTT.

V and J are TRBV6-2 or TRBV6-3 and TRBJ1-6, with D maybe TRBD1 (5 bases). The CDR3 spans 20 residues. Germline CDR1 MNHEY, CDR2 SVGEGT. With 2 bases removed from V and 3 bases from J, the gap between germline ends came to 23 bases. CDR3 loop: CASSYVPGSDQGNYNSPLHF. CDR3 DNA sequence: TGTGCCAGCAGTTACGTCCCCGGAAGCGATCAGGGCAACTATAATTCACCCCTCCACTTT.

This chain joins TRBV6-5 and TRBJ2-7; 7 bases map to TRBD2. Losses at the gene ends were 6 bases for V and 4 bases for J; bases not matched to a gene: 6. This CDR3 has 13 amino acids. Germline-derived CDR1 and CDR2 are MNHEY and SVGAGI. The CDR3 loop is CASRGLAVYEQYF. Written as DNA, the CDR3 is TGTGCCAGCAGGGGTCTAGCGGTTTACGAGCAGTACTTC.